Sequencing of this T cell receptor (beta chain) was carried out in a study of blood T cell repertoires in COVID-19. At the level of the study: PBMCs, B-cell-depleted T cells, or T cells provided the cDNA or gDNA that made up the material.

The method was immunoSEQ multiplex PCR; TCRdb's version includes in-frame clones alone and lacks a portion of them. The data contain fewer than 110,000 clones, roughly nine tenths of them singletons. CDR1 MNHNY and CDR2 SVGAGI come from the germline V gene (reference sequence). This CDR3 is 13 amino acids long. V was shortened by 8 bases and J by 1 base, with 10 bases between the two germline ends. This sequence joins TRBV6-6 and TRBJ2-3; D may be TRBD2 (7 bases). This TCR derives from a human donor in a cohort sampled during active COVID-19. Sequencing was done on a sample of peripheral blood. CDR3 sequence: CASAGAGTDTQYF. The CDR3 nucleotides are TGTGCCAGCGCGGGGGCAGGCACAGATACGCAGTATTTT.